This T cell receptor (beta chain) was recorded in a study of regulatory T cells in long-lasting Graves disease. The time point here: newly diagnosed GD, antithyroid drugs for less than 3 months. The TCR library was made from RNA that had been extracted from PBMCs in TRIzol. Assembly of TCR beta libraries relied on iRepertoire HTBI primers together with Arm-PCR of CDR3 regions. TCRdb itself ran the multiplex PCR reads through MiXCR, one entry per CDR3 protein. This table has fewer than 650,000 distinct CDR3 sequences, roughly 15% appearing once. This clonotype has just a few counts. Trimming stripped 1 base from V and 8 bases from J, with 15 bases between. The CDR3 is 15 residues long. Germline V gives CDR1 KGHSH, CDR2 LQKENI. This same sample was also part of a study on T cells in Graves' hyperthyroidism and ophthalmopathy. That study reports: The majority of expanded thyroid clonotypes above 0.001 also appeared in blood.

The sequences come from peripheral blood mononuclear cells (PBMCs), collected at new diagnosis, from a patient treated with antithyroid drugs. The receptor was derived from a woman in her 30s with Graves disease. The chain carries TRBV18 and TRBJ2-4; D uncertain. The CDR3 sequence: CASSPQQGRRDIQYF. CDR3 in DNA: TGTGCCAGCTCACCACAACAAGGGCGAAGGGACATTCAGTACTTC.